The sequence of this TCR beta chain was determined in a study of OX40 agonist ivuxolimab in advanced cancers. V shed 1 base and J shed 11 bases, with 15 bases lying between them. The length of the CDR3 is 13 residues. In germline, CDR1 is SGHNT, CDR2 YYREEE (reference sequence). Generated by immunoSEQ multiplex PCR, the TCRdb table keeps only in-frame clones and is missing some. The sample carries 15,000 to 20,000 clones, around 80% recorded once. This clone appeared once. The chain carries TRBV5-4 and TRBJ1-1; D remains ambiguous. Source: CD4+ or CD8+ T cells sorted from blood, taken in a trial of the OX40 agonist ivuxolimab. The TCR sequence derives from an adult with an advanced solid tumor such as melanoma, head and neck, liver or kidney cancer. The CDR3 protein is CASSLLATTAAFF. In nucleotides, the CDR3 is TGTGCCAGCAGCTTGCTGGCAACGACTGCTGCTTTCTTT.